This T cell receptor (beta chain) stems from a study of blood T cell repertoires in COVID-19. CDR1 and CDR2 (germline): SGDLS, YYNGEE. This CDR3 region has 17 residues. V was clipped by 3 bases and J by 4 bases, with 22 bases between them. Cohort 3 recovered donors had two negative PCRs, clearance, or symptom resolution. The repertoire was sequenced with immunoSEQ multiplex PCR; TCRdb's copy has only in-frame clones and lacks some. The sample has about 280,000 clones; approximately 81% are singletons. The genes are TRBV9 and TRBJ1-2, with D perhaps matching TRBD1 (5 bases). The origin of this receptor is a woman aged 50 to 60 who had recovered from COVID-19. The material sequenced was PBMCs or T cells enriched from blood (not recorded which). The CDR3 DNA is TGTGCCAGCAGCGCCAGGGCCCGCGTCCCCCAGTCCTATGGCTACACCTTC. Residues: CASSARARVPQSYGYTF.